The rows below give T cell receptor beta chains drawn from one sample of a study of OX40 agonist ivuxolimab in advanced cancers. The protocol was immunoSEQ multiplex PCR, while the TCRdb copy is restricted to in-frame clones and leaves out a portion. The table has 70,000 to 85,000 clones, 84% seen once. Source: CD4+ or CD8+ T cells sorted from blood, taken in a trial of the OX40 agonist ivuxolimab. These receptors were collected from an adult with an advanced solid tumor such as melanoma, head and neck, liver or kidney cancer. Each CDR3 is given with its conserved first and last residue. The D gene is left open where the match is weak. Size values are once, few and many counts, or a class for expanded clones, and some rows have none.

CDR3 DNA: TGTGCCAGTAAAGGGGAATGGTCGGAGGGAGATACGCAGTATTTT
CDR3 protein: CASKGEWSEGDTQYF
J gene: TRBJ2-3
clone size: -
V gene: TRBV19
D gene: -

CDR3 DNA: TGCGCCAGCAGCGCACTAGCGGGGGGCACAGATACGCAGTATTTT
CDR3 protein: CASSALAGGTDTQYF
J gene: TRBJ2-3
clone size: -
V gene: TRBV4-1
D gene: TRBD2

CDR3 DNA: TGTGCCAGCAGTAGGCGGGGGGGCCACAGGGAGCAGTTCTTC
CDR3 protein: CASSRRGGHREQFF
J gene: TRBJ2-1
clone size: -
V gene: TRBV2
D gene: TRBD2

CDR3 DNA: TGCGCCAGCAGCGCTTATCTCGGGACAGGGGATTTGAGTGGCTACACCTTC
CDR3 protein: CASSAYLGTGDLSGYTF
J gene: TRBJ1-2
clone size: -
V gene: TRBV5-1
D gene: TRBD1

CDR3 DNA: TGCGCCAGCAGCTTACAGGGGGCGGGAGACACTGAAGCTTTCTTT
CDR3 protein: CASSLQGAGDTEAFF
J gene: TRBJ1-1
clone size: -
V gene: TRBV5-1
D gene: TRBD1

CDR3 DNA: TGTGCCAGCAGCTTACTCGGACTGACTGGAAACACCATATATTTT
CDR3 protein: CASSLLGLTGNTIYF
J gene: TRBJ1-3
clone size: -
V gene: TRBV7-8
D gene: -

CDR3 DNA: TGTGCCAGCAGTCCGACAGGGGACTATGGCTACACCTTC
CDR3 protein: CASSPTGDYGYTF
J gene: TRBJ1-2
clone size: -
V gene: TRBV28
D gene: TRBD1

CDR3 DNA: TGTGCCAGCAGCTTGGTCGGGGGTCAGCCCCAGCATTTT
CDR3 protein: CASSLVGGQPQHF
J gene: TRBJ1-5
clone size: -
V gene: TRBV5-6
D gene: -

CDR3 DNA: TGTGCCAGCTCACCAAGTCGGGGACACCTTAGGTCCTACAATGAGCAGTTCTTC
CDR3 protein: CASSPSRGHLRSYNEQFF
J gene: TRBJ2-1
clone size: -
V gene: TRBV18
D gene: -

CDR3 DNA: TGCGCCAGCAGCGTTCAGGTCTCTGCGTCTGAAGCTTTCTTT
CDR3 protein: CASSVQVSASEAFF
J gene: TRBJ1-1
clone size: -
V gene: TRBV5-1
D gene: -

CDR3 DNA: TGCGCCAGCAGCTCCCCTACTTCACAGGGGAGTGGGTCCACTGAAGCTTTCTTT
CDR3 protein: CASSSPTSQGSGSTEAFF
J gene: TRBJ1-1
clone size: -
V gene: TRBV5-1
D gene: TRBD1

CDR3 DNA: TGTGCCAGCAGCGCGGATCTCAATGAGCAGTTCTTC
CDR3 protein: CASSADLNEQFF
J gene: TRBJ2-1
clone size: -
V gene: TRBV9
D gene: -

CDR3 DNA: TGCGCCAGCAGCTTGTTGGTTGCGGGGGGGAACAATGAGCAGTTCTTC
CDR3 protein: CASSLLVAGGNNEQFF
J gene: TRBJ2-1
clone size: -
V gene: TRBV5-1
D gene: TRBD2

CDR3 DNA: TGTGCCAGCAGCTTTGTTAGCGGGGGCCGACTTAGCACAGATACGCAGTATTTT
CDR3 protein: CASSFVSGGRLSTDTQYF
J gene: TRBJ2-3
clone size: -
V gene: TRBV11-2
D gene: TRBD2

CDR3 DNA: TGTGCCAGCAGCGCGACACAAGTCCCCACCGGGGAGCTGTTTTTT
CDR3 protein: CASSATQVPTGELFF
J gene: TRBJ2-2
clone size: once
V gene: TRBV9
D gene: -

CDR3 DNA: TGTGCCAGCAGTCCAAGCGGGGGGGCTGGAGATACGCAGTATTTT
CDR3 protein: CASSPSGGAGDTQYF
J gene: TRBJ2-3
clone size: -
V gene: TRBV6-5
D gene: TRBD2